This record concerns one TCR beta chain sequence. Trimming cost V 6 bases and J 6 bases; bases outside gene matches: 9. The CDR3 runs to 16 residues. Germline V gene lookup returns CDR1 MDHEN and CDR2 SYDVKM. The source of the sample is a study of shared clonotypes between healthy human individuals. About the study: The donor group consisted of two women and a few men, aged 18 to 49.

The donors, healthy adults who were HIV-negative, had experienced no recent acute infections or vaccinations. Source study methods: Junction-only sequences without quality scores were provided by ImmunoSEQ, so filtering was different. TCRdb's table, derived via immunoSEQ multiplex PCR, lists solely in-frame clones and lacks some. V and J calls and clone size are those listed in that table; D and trimming were worked out from the DNA. The table lists 470,000 or so clones, 70% to 80% of them singletons. This clonotype was sampled from a woman in her 40s in good health. Some clones in this sample may be carry-over from other donors' samples. Sequenced material: PBMCs. V is TRBV28 and J is TRBJ2-2, with 11 bases matching TRBD2. DNA for the CDR3: TGTGCCAGCAGCCCACCTCTAGCGGGAGGTTCCGGGGAGCTGTTTTTT. This gives the protein CASSPPLAGGSGELFF.